The sample holds a few counts of the clone carrying this T cell receptor (beta chain). Its antigen is unidentified. The CDR3 consists of 17 residues. After removal of 3 bases from V and 3 bases from J, the junction contained 13 bases not matched to a gene. From germline, CDR1 is LNHNV and CDR2 YYDKDF (reference sequence). The sample originates from a study of molecular identifiers for immune sequencing clone quantification. Study outcomes and limitations: The study found clones above 20 RNA copies held over 99% of effector molecules and under 1% in naive cells.

TCRdb redid the calling of the PCR reads with MiXCR, one entry per CDR3 protein. The sample has about 320,000 distinct CDR3 sequences; 20% to 25% are singletons. The sample was naive CD8+ T cells from blood, with Jurkat cell RNA spiked in. Described subset: FACS-sorted CD8+CD4-CCR7+CD45RA+ naive T cells. The sequence was collected from a human donor in good health. Some libraries in this study had Jurkat cell RNA spiked in. The rearrangement uses TRBV15 and TRBJ1-2; 7 nucleotides line up with TRBD1. CDR3 nucleotides: TGTGCCACCAGCAGCCTAATCTTCGGGCAGGGGGACTATGGCTACACCTTC. It encodes CATSSLIFGQGDYGYTF.